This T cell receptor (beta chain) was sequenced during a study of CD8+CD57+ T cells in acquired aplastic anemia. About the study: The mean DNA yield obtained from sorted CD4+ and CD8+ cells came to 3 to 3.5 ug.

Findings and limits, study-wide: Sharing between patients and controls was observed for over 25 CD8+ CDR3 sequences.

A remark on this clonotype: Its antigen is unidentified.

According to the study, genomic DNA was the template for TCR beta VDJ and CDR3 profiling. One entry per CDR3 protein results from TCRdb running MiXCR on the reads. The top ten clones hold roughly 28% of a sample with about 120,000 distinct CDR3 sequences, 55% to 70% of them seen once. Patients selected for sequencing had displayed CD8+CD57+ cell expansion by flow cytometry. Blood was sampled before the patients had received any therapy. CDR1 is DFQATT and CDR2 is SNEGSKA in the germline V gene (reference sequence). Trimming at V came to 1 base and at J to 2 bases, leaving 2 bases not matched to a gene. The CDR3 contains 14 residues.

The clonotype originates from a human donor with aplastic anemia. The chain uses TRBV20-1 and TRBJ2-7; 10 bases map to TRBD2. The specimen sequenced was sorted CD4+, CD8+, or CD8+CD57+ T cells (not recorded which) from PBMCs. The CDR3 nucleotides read TGCAGTGCTAGAGGCCTAGCGGGGGCCTACGAGCAGTACTTC. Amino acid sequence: CSARGLAGAYEQYF.